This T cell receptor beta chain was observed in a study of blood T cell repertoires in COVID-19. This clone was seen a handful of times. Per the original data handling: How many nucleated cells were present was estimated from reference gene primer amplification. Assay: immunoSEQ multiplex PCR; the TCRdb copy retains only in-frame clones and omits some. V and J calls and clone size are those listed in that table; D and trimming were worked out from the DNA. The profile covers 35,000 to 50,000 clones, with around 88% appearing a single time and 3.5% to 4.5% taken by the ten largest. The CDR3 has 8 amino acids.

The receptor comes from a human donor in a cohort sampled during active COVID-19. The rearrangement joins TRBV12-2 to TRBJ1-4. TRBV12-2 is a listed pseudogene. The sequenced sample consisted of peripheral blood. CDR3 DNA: TGTGCAATTTCGAAACTGTTTTTT. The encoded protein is CAISKLFF.